Presented here are 6 T cell receptor beta chains from one specimen sequenced in a study of T cells in Graves' hyperthyroidism and ophthalmopathy. Amplification targeted TCR beta CDR3 regions from RNA transcripts. The primer set for the first-round RT-PCR of the TCR CDR3 was HTBI. TCRdb redid the calling of the multiplex PCR reads with MiXCR, one entry per CDR3 protein. The top ten clones hold around 48% of a sample with 350,000 or so distinct CDR3 sequences, roughly a fifth of them seen once. Sample: blood. These receptor sequences come from a woman in her fifties or sixties with Graves' hyperthyroidism.

This clonotype was counted at least ten times. The V call is TRBV28, the J call TRBJ2-1; 9 nucleotides match TRBD2. Germline CDR1 reads MDHEN; CDR2 reads SYDVKM. The CDR3 covers 14 residues. V was clipped by 6 bases and J by 7 bases; unmatched bases: 7. The CDR3 bases are TGTGCCAGCAGACTAGCGGGCCCCCGGAATGAGCAGTTCTTC. As protein: CASRLAGPRNEQFF.

In this sample, this clonotype turned up many times. The V and J genes are TRBV12-3 or TRBV12-4 and TRBJ1-1; the D is unclear. This CDR3 has 13 amino acids. The ends were cut back, 4 bases at V and 0 bases at J, with 6 bases in the middle. The CDR3: CASSSQMNTEAFF. The DNA of the CDR3 is TGTGCCAGCAGTTCACAGATGAACACTGAAGCTTTCTTT.

This clonotype has more than one count but fewer than ten. V usage is TRBV14 and J usage is TRBJ2-1; possible D gene TRBD2, 6 bases. Germline V gives CDR1 SGHDN, CDR2 FVKESK. V was trimmed by 4 bases and J by 8 bases, leaving 21 bases between them. There are 16 residues in the CDR3. CDR3 loop: CASSPKPDTGRDEQFF. The CDR3, as DNA: TGTGCCAGCAGCCCTAAGCCGGATACCGGGAGAGATGAGCAGTTCTTC.

The J gene is TRBJ2-3, the V gene TRBV2, with 7 bases identical to TRBD2. Germline V lookup: CDR1 SNHLY, CDR2 FYNNEI. The CDR3 contains 16 residues. V lost 2 bases to trimming and J lost 0 bases; unmatched junction nucleotides: 5. In nucleotides, the CDR3 is TGTGCCAGCAGTGAAAGGCTAGCGGTGAGCACAGATACGCAGTATTTT. It codes for CASSERLAVSTDTQYF.

This clonotype was seen only a few times. This may be a read error, as it is one base from a much larger clone. The chain has TRBV28 and TRBJ2-2; TRBD1 matches 10 bases. The CDR3 sequence is 15 residues long. V was pared by 4 bases and J by 3 bases, with 2 bases of the junction left unmatched. Germline V gene data show CDR1 as MDHEN and CDR2 as SYDVKM. The CDR3 DNA reads as TGTGCCAGCAGTTCCGGGACAGGGGACACCGGGGAGCTGTTTTTT. It encodes CASSSGTGDTGELFF.

The chain carries TRBV5-1 and TRBJ2-2; D is perhaps TRBD1 (6 bases). The CDR3 covers 15 residues. Germline CDR1 is SGHRS and CDR2 is YFSETQ. V shed 4 bases and J shed 2 bases, with 12 bases lying between them. The CDR3 nucleotides read TGCGCCAGCAGCATGGGACACAGTAACACCGGGGAGCTGTTTTTT. Protein sequence: CASSMGHSNTGELFF.